The TCR beta chain described here comes from a study of OX40 agonist ivuxolimab in advanced cancers. For the wider study: Ivuxolimab was an agonistic, fully human IgG2 monoclonal antibody directed against OX40 (CD134), a costimulatory receptor. Intravenous ivuxolimab was administered to patients every 2 weeks at six dose levels: 0.01, 0.1, 0.3, 1.5, 3 and 10 mg/kg. Of the approximately 54 patients in dose escalation, about 20 had hepatocellular carcinoma, about 15 had melanoma, 9 had renal cell carcinoma and 9 had head and neck cancer. In the dose-escalation cohort, roughly four fifths of patients were male, and the mean age was roughly 60 years, with a range of 23 to 79. Prior anti-PD-1, anti-PD-L1 or anti-CTLA-4 therapy was permitted, and less than 45% of dose-escalation patients had received checkpoint inhibitors. Three dose-escalation patients achieved partial responses, one with hepatocellular carcinoma and two with cutaneous melanoma. The point of sequencing TCRbeta in the periphery was to test whether ivuxolimab changed TCR sequence diversity and drove clonal T-cell expansion. The paper reports the monotherapy dose-escalation portion (N of about 47 patients) of the phase I ivuxolimab trial.

The trial excluded patients who had a history of autoimmune disease or who were on systemic immunosuppression. Peripheral blood for TCR sequencing was collected from all dose cohorts at baseline, on cycle 4 day 1, and on cycle 7 day 1. Samples came from an open-label, multicenter, first-in-human phase I dose-escalation trial of ivuxolimab. Adults with locally advanced or metastatic melanoma, renal cell, hepatocellular, or head and neck squamous cell carcinoma were enrolled in the trial. Before TCR sequencing, CD4+ and CD8+ T cells were separately sorted from peripheral blood. What the authors observed across the whole study: After ivuxolimab, expanded clones were on average more numerous among CD8+ T cells than among CD4+ T cells. Low levels of normalized T-cell clonal expansion were also seen in some patients who did not respond. At doses of 0.1 to 3.0 mg/kg, clonal expansion of both CD4+ and CD8+ blood T cells was observed from baseline to week 6. In partial responders in the 0.1-3.0 mg/kg groups, normalized peripheral clonal expansion was found to be among the lowest, especially among CD8+ T cells. The antigen specificity of the clonally expanded peripheral T cells was not determined.

The junction shows trimming of 4 bases on V and 8 bases on J, plus 8 bases between the germline ends. CDR1 and CDR2 are drawn from the germline V gene (reference sequence): PRHDT, FYEKMQ. Inclusive of the bounding cysteine and phenylalanine, the CDR3 is 12 residues long. Only the CDR3 region is kept as DNA, spanning 36 bases read in frame from base 1. A note on this clone: Which antigen it targets is not known. The sample holds no much larger clone one base away, and base qualities are not on file.

To sequence the TCRbeta CDR3 region, genomic DNA was isolated from the sorted cells. The immunoSEQ Assay was used to sequence the TCRbeta CDR3 regions. Here the immuneACCESS table is served through TCRdb, limited to in-frame sequences with V and J called. Missing clones are a known gap in these copies; in checked studies unresolved V genes cover under half, and the rest lacks a known reason. This sample has tens of thousands of clones in its table, and approximately 84% of those were observed once. The ten largest clones capture just over 20% of the sample. This TCR came from an adult with an advanced solid tumor such as melanoma, head and neck, liver or kidney cancer. The chain uses TRBV13 and TRBJ2-2, with the identity of the D gene unclear. The sequenced sample was CD4+ or CD8+ T cells sorted from blood, obtained in a trial of the OX40 agonist ivuxolimab. The sequence in DNA is TGTGCCAGCAGCTCCCAGAGGGGGGAGCTGTTTTTT. This sequence encodes CASSSQRGELFF.